The next 32 T cell receptor beta chains were all read from a single sample in a study of blood T cell repertoires in COVID-19 (dated by TCRdb to the early 2020s). Libraries were constructed by the immunoSEQ multiplex PCR assay. Sourced from immuneACCESS, this table was stored by TCRdb with only in-frame sequences that have V and J called. A share of the clones is absent; for the studies checked, an unresolved V gene accounts for under half, and the remainder has no known explanation. The sample table lists fewer than 200,000 clones, approximately 82% of them with a count of one. The leading ten clones occupy roughly 18% of the sample. The sequenced material came from peripheral blood. These receptors originate from a woman in her 70s who had recovered from COVID-19.

CDR3 loop: CASSPLQDSPLHF. Here the CDR3 DNA reads TGTGCCAGCAGTCCCCTCCAGGATTCACCCCTCCACTTT. V is TRBV2 and J is TRBJ1-6; D is unresolved. Per the germline V gene, CDR1 is SNHLY and CDR2 is FYNNEI. Trimming took off 5 bases at V and 8 bases at J, with 10 bases between the two ends. The CDR3 is 13 residues long.

The CDR3, as DNA: TGTGCCACCAGTGCCCCGGAGACAGGCCGGGACGAGCAGTACTTC. Translated: CATSAPETGRDEQYF. The V call is TRBV24-1, the J call TRBJ2-7; possible D gene TRBD1, 6 bases. From germline, CDR1 is KGHDR and CDR2 SFDVKD. Trimming removed 5 bases at V and 5 bases at J, with 18 bases between. This CDR3 has 15 amino acids.

The rearrangement uses TRBV9 and TRBJ2-2, with TRBD2 matching 10 bases. The length of the CDR3 is 17 residues. Germline lookup yields CDR1 SGDLS and CDR2 YYNGEE. V lost 1 base, J lost 8 bases, and 11 bases stayed unmatched. The CDR3 DNA is TGTGCCAGCAGCGTATGGACTAGCGGCACATCTGGGGGGGAGCTGTTTTTT. This translates into CASSVWTSGTSGGELFF.

The chain couples TRBV28 to TRBJ1-5; possible D gene TRBD1, 5 bases. Germline CDR1 is MDHEN and CDR2 is SYDVKM. The CDR3 has 16 residues. Trimming left V 4 bases short and J 7 bases short, with 20 bases between. Here the CDR3 reads CASSSSGTPEGQPQHF. The CDR3 DNA reads as TGTGCCAGCAGTTCCTCCGGGACTCCCGAGGGACAGCCCCAGCATTTT.

The rearrangement uses TRBV28 and TRBJ2-1; TRBD2 agrees at 14 bases. The CDR3 extends over 16 amino acids. Germline-derived CDR1 and CDR2 are MDHEN and SYDVKM. With 6 bases clipped from V and 9 bases from J, the junction kept 10 bases outside the gene matches. CDR3 bases: TGTGCCAGCAGCCCGCCCGGACTAGCGGGAGGCGGTGAGCAGTTCTTC. Amino acid sequence: CASSPPGLAGGGEQFF.

This chain links TRBV6-5 with TRBJ1-4; 7 bases fit TRBD1. This CDR3 has 16 residues. The trim removed 4 bases at V and 3 bases at J, leaving 8 bases unmatched. CDR1 and CDR2 (germline): MNHEY, SVGAGI. CDR3 DNA: TGTGCCAGCAGTTTGGGGGACAGCGGCCCTAATGAAAAACTGTTTTTT. It is translated as CASSLGDSGPNEKLFF.

The chain recombines TRBV19 with TRBJ1-1; D is perhaps TRBD1 (5 bases). The germline V and J ends were trimmed by 3 bases and 11 bases, with 13 bases remaining between them. The CDR3 contains 12 residues. Germline-derived CDR1 and CDR2 are LNHDA and SQIVND (reference sequence). The CDR3 coding sequence is TGTGCCAGTAGTATCGGGGGTCTGAGGGCTTTCTTT. The encoded protein is CASSIGGLRAFF.

V usage is TRBV5-4 and J usage is TRBJ2-3; 7 bases are a match to TRBD1. Trimming cost V 4 bases and J 5 bases; bases outside gene matches: 7. This CDR3 has 14 amino acids. Germline V CDR1 and CDR2: SGHNT, YYREEE (reference sequence). CDR3 coding DNA: TGTGCCAGCAGCACCGACAGGGTCGGAGATACGCAGTATTTT. Amino acid sequence: CASSTDRVGDTQYF.

The rearrangement joins TRBV7-3 to TRBJ2-3; 8 bases line up with TRBD2. V shed 5 bases, J shed 6 bases, and the junction held 7 bases outside the gene matches. This CDR3 contains 14 residues. In germline, CDR1 is SGHTA, CDR2 FQGTGA. CDR3 sequence reads: CASSPSGGGDTQYF. The CDR3 bases are TGTGCCAGCAGCCCCAGCGGGGGCGGGGATACGCAGTATTTT. Variable domain in full (rest from reference TRBV7-3 and TRBJ2-3): GAGVSQTPSNKVTEKGKYVELRCDPISGHTALYWYRQSLGQGPEFLIYFQGTGAADDSGLPNDRFFAVRPEGSVSTLKIQRTERGDSAVYLCASSPSGGGDTQYFGPGTRLTVL.

The CDR3 here is CASSSRTGAETQYF. As DNA, the CDR3 is TGTGCCAGCAGCTCGCGGACAGGGGCGGAGACCCAGTACTTC. This chain joins TRBV9 and TRBJ2-5; the match to TRBD1 covers 9 bases. Germline V gene data show CDR1 as SGDLS and CDR2 as YYNGEE. The CDR3 covers 14 residues. V lost 4 bases and J lost 5; bases outside the gene matches: 6.

This clone was seen just once. The chain uses TRBV4-1 and TRBJ1-1; D not resolved. The germline V gene encodes CDR1 MGHRA and CDR2 YSYEKL. This CDR3 is 12 amino acids long. V lost 4 bases, J lost 4 bases, and 7 bases lay in between. As DNA, the CDR3 is TGCGCCAGCAGCCGGAGCGGCACTGAAGCTTTCTTT. It encodes CASSRSGTEAFF.

The chain has TRBV7-3 and TRBJ2-1, with D possibly being TRBD2 (7 bases). The CDR3 is made up of 18 amino acids. Germline V CDR1 and CDR2: SGHTA, FQGTGA. Trimming removed 1 base from V and 9 bases from J, with 25 bases in between. In nucleotides, the CDR3 is TGTGCCAGCAGCTTAAAGCCCAGACTAGCAGCCCAAGGGGGTGAGCAGTTCTTC. This codes for CASSLKPRLAAQGGEQFF.

The CDR3 DNA is TGTGCCAGCAGCCAAGACCCCCCGGGACACAATCAAGAGACCCAGTACTTC. Translation: CASSQDPPGHNQETQYF. This sequence joins TRBV3-1 (or the pseudogene TRBV3-2) and TRBJ2-5, with D possibly TRBD1 on 6 matching bases. Germline lookup yields CDR1 LGHDT and CDR2 YNNKEL (reference sequence). The ends were cut back, 0 bases at V and 2 bases at J, with 16 bases in the middle. There are 17 residues in the CDR3.

The rearrangement uses TRBV28 and TRBJ2-5; maybe TRBD2 (5 bases). The CDR3 contains 13 residues. With 6 bases removed from V and 1 base from J, the gap between germline ends came to 9 bases. The germline V gene has CDR1 MDHEN and CDR2 SYDVKM. The CDR3 spells CASRREPQETQYF. CDR3 coding DNA: TGTGCCAGCAGAAGGGAGCCCCAAGAGACCCAGTACTTC.

V gene TRBV19 combines with J gene TRBJ2-7; D may be TRBD1 (5 bases). The germline gives CDR1 LNHDA, CDR2 SQIVND (reference sequence). The CDR3 covers 15 residues. The germline V and J ends were trimmed by 5 bases and 1 base, with 15 bases remaining between them. CDR3: CASSPRQRRSYEQYF. For the CDR3, the DNA is TGTGCCAGTAGTCCCCGACAGAGAAGATCCTACGAGCAGTACTTC.

This chain joins TRBV5-4 and TRBJ2-4, with 10 bases aligning to TRBD2. The CDR3 extends over 16 amino acids. Looked up from germline, CDR1 is SGHNT and CDR2 is YYREEE (reference sequence). The junction had 4 bases not matched to a gene; V was cut back by 4 bases and J by 0 bases. CDR3 in amino acids: CASSNGLAVAKNIQYF. CDR3 in DNA: TGTGCCAGCAGCAACGGACTAGCGGTAGCCAAAAACATTCAGTACTTC. Drawing the rest from reference TRBV5-4 and TRBJ2-4, the complete variable domain is ETGVTQSPTHLIKTRGQQVTLRCSSQSGHNTVSWYQQALGQGPQFIFQYYREEENGRGNFPPRFSGLQFPNYSSELNVNALELDDSALYLCASSNGLAVAKNIQYFGAGTRLSVL.

This clone has a single count. The chain recombines TRBV7-9 with TRBJ1-6; TRBD1 might be the D (6 bases). CDR1 SEHNR and CDR2 FQNEAQ come from the germline V gene (reference sequence). Trimming took off 5 bases at V and 8 bases at J, with 13 bases between the two ends. The CDR3 spans 14 residues. The CDR3 DNA is TGTGCCAGCAGCACTGGAGGGGGGGATTCACCCCTCCACTTT. Translation: CASSTGGGDSPLHF.

V and J are TRBV5-4 and TRBJ2-1; 13 positions agree with TRBD2. Germline-derived CDR1 and CDR2 are SGHNT and YYREEE (reference sequence). The CDR3 has 18 amino acids. Trimming at V came to 4 bases and at J to 5 bases, leaving 12 bases not matched to a gene. CDR3: CASSDRVGLAGEDNEQFF. The CDR3 DNA is TGTGCCAGCAGCGACCGAGTAGGACTAGCGGGGGAGGACAATGAGCAGTTCTTC. The whole variable domain, remainder taken from reference TRBV5-4 and TRBJ2-1, is ETGVTQSPTHLIKTRGQQVTLRCSSQSGHNTVSWYQQALGQGPQFIFQYYREEENGRGNFPPRFSGLQFPNYSSELNVNALELDDSALYLCASSDRVGLAGEDNEQFFGPGTRLTVL.

This clone was recorded a few times. The chain joins TRBV30 to TRBJ1-1, with D unresolved. The germline gives CDR1 GTSNPN, CDR2 SVGIG (reference sequence). This CDR3 contains 13 residues. Trimming took off 0 bases at V and 4 bases at J, with 9 bases between the two ends. In nucleotides, the CDR3 is TGTGCCTGGAGTGTAGCCCCTGGCACTGAAGCTTTCTTT. Translated, it gives CAWSVAPGTEAFF.

The chain combines TRBV30 with TRBJ1-1; D is unclear. There are 13 residues in the CDR3. V lost 2 bases and J 1 base, leaving 8 bases between the germline ends. Germline assignment: CDR1 GTSNPN and CDR2 SVGIG (reference sequence). CDR3 DNA sequence: TGTGCCTGGAGTTGGGAGACGAACACTGAAGCTTTCTTT. It codes for CAWSWETNTEAFF.

The V call is TRBV19, the J call TRBJ2-7; a possible D gene is TRBD2 (6 bases). Germline values: CDR1 LNHDA, CDR2 SQIVND (reference sequence). The CDR3 contains 15 residues. Trimming pared 1 base from V and 3 bases from J, leaving 13 bases between. The CDR3 loop reads CASSIGRGGYYEQYF. In DNA form, the CDR3 reads TGTGCCAGTAGTATAGGGCGGGGCGGCTACTACGAGCAGTACTTC.

The chain links TRBV4-1 to TRBJ2-7; 8 positions agree with TRBD2. The CDR3 runs 17 residues. J gave up 5 bases and V 0 bases, and 12 bases lay outside the gene matches. Germline-derived CDR1 and CDR2 are MGHRA and YSYEKL. The CDR3 nucleotides are TGCGCCAGCAGCCAAGATCGAGCGGGGGTTAAAAGAGACGAGCAGTACTTC. Its translation is CASSQDRAGVKRDEQYF.

The chain is built from TRBV19 and TRBJ2-1; 7 positions agree with TRBD1. Germline V gene data show CDR1 as LNHDA and CDR2 as SQIVND (reference sequence). V was clipped by 6 bases and J by 7 bases; unmatched bases: 3. The CDR3 sequence is 12 residues long. DNA of the CDR3: TGTGCCAGTAGACCCAGGGGGAATGAGCAGTTCTTC. It encodes CASRPRGNEQFF.

This clone was picked up one time. The chain joins TRBV7-3 to TRBJ2-2, with D possibly TRBD1 on 5 matching bases. The CDR3 is 15 amino acids. Trimming took 4 bases from V and 0 from J, leaving 9 bases between them. The germline gives CDR1 SGHTA, CDR2 FQGTGA. The CDR3 region is CASSSGHTNTGELFF. For the CDR3, the DNA is TGTGCCAGCAGCTCAGGACATACGAACACCGGGGAGCTGTTTTTT.

The rearrangement joins TRBV18 to TRBJ1-2, with 10 bases that match TRBD1. Germline CDR1 is KGHSH and CDR2 is LQKENI. J was trimmed by 6 bases and V by 3 bases; bases with no gene match: 7. This CDR3 comprises 15 residues. Written as DNA, the CDR3 is TGTGCCAGCTCACCGCGGACAGGGGGGTACGATGGCTACACCTTC. Translating it yields CASSPRTGGYDGYTF.

This clone has a handful of counts. The genes are TRBV5-1 and TRBJ2-5; a weak D match, TRBD2 (5 bases). CDR1 and CDR2 (germline): SGHRS, YFSETQ. Trimming took off 5 bases at V and 4 bases at J, with 15 bases between the two ends. The CDR3 has 14 residues. CDR3 loop: CASSGGRAGETQYF. The CDR3 bases are TGCGCCAGCAGTGGTGGGCGGGCCGGAGAGACCCAGTACTTC.

This sequence joins TRBV5-6 and TRBJ1-6; 10 positions agree with TRBD1. Germline V gene sequence: CDR1 SGHDT, CDR2 YYEEEE. The CDR3 runs to 16 residues. The J segment lost 3 bases and the V segment lost 4 bases, leaving 4 bases of the junction unmatched. The CDR3 sequence: CASSKGQGSYNSPLHF. Here the CDR3 DNA reads TGTGCCAGCAGCAAGGGACAGGGGAGCTATAATTCACCCCTCCACTTT.

This sequence joins TRBV5-1 and TRBJ1-6, with no clear D. This CDR3 spans 12 amino acids. The V gene's germline CDR1 is SGHRS and CDR2 YFSETQ. Trimming removed 5 bases from V and 7 bases from J, with 7 bases in between. CDR3 coding DNA: TGCGCCAGCAGGGTGGAGAATTCACCCCTCCACTTT. Amino acids: CASRVENSPLHF.

This clone was recorded once. V and J are TRBV27 and TRBJ1-5; TRBD1 agrees at 10 bases. Germline-derived CDR1 and CDR2 are MNHEY and SMNVEV (reference sequence). V gave up 1 base and J gave up 11 bases; unmatched junction bases: 5. The CDR3 is made up of 14 amino acids. CDR3 region: CASSLWGQGTTQHF. CDR3 in DNA: TGTGCCAGCAGTTTATGGGGACAGGGGACAACCCAGCATTTT.

This chain connects TRBV9 to TRBJ2-6; tentative D call: TRBD2 (6 bases). The germline V gene has CDR1 SGDLS and CDR2 YYNGEE. Trimming removed 1 base at V and 3 bases at J, with 8 bases between. This CDR3 spans 15 amino acids. The CDR3 loop reads CASSVWGVGANVLTF. The CDR3, as DNA: TGTGCCAGCAGCGTATGGGGGGTTGGGGCCAACGTCCTGACTTTC.

The rearrangement uses TRBV5-1 and TRBJ2-3; 9 nucleotides agree with TRBD1. V lost 5 bases, J lost 0 bases, and 4 bases stayed unmatched. Germline assignment: CDR1 SGHRS and CDR2 YFSETQ. This CDR3 spans 15 amino acids. The CDR3 loop reads CASRTGTGSTDTQYF. The DNA for the CDR3 is TGCGCCAGCAGGACCGGGACAGGGAGCACAGATACGCAGTATTTT.

The chain is built from TRBV6-4 and TRBJ2-3; perhaps TRBD2 as D (7 bases). This CDR3 is built from 18 residues. V was trimmed by 4 bases and J by 0 bases, leaving 20 bases between them. Germline CDR1 is MRHNA and CDR2 is SNTAGT. The CDR3 nucleotides read TGTGCCAGCAGTGCCCCCGAGGAGGGGGGGCGCAGCACAGATACGCAGTATTTT. Its translation: CASSAPEEGGRSTDTQYF.